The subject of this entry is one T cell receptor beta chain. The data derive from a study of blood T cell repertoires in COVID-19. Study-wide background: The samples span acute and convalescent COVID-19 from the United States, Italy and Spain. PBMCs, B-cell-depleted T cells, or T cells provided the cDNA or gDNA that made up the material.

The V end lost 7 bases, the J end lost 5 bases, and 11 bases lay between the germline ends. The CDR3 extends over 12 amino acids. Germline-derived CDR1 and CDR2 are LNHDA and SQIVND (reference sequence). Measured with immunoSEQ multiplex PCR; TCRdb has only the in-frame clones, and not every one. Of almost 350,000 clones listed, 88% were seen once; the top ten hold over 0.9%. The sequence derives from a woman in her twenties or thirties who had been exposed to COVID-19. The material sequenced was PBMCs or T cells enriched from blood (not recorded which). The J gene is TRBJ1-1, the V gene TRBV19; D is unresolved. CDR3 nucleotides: TGTGCCAGTACGGTCTCAAAAACTGAAGCTTTCTTT. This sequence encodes CASTVSKTEAFF.